One sample yielded the 26 T cell receptor beta chains listed below, sequenced in a study of T cell responses to AZD1222 COVID-19 vaccine. Data came from immunoSEQ multiplex PCR; TCRdb stores just in-frame clones and leaves some out. The sample lists 170,000 or so clones, 90% occurring once. This specimen consisted of peripheral blood, obtained on day 0 of AZD1222 vaccination. The source is an adult in good health.

The J gene is TRBJ2-1, the V gene TRBV14; 10 bases match TRBD2. Germline V gene data show CDR1 as SGHDN and CDR2 as FVKESK. V dropped 4 bases and J dropped 2; count of bases not matched to a gene: 5. This CDR3 comprises 16 residues. CDR3 in DNA: TGTGCCAGCAGCCGACTCAGCGGGGGGGCCTACAATGAGCAGTTCTTC. As protein: CASSRLSGGAYNEQFF.

This clone appeared a single time. V and J are TRBV6-2 or TRBV6-3 and TRBJ1-1, with D maybe TRBD1 (6 bases). CDR3 length: 15 amino acids. V was cut by 6 bases and J by 7 bases, with 21 bases left in between. The germline CDR1 and CDR2 sequences are MNHEY and SVGEGT. This CDR3 reads CASSPDGGYRREAFF. CDR3 DNA sequence: TGTGCCAGCAGCCCAGACGGGGGCTATCGCCGTGAAGCTTTCTTT.

The rearrangement uses TRBV12-3 or TRBV12-4 and TRBJ1-1; D unclear. Trimming pared 6 bases from V and 6 bases from J, leaving 14 bases between. The length of the CDR3 is 13 residues. The CDR3 loop reads CASSRLQASEAFF. The CDR3 nucleotides read TGTGCCAGCAGCCGTCTCCAGGCCTCTGAAGCTTTCTTT.

CDR3 coding DNA: TGTGCCAGTCAGACAGGGAGTGGAACTATTAATTCACCCCTCCACTTT. Residues: CASQTGSGTINSPLHF. V usage is TRBV19 and J usage is TRBJ1-6, with TRBD1 matching over 7 bases. The germline CDR1 and CDR2 sequences are LNHDA and SQIVND (reference sequence). V trimming: 8 bases; J trimming: 6 bases; junction bases outside the gene matches: 13. This CDR3 region has 16 residues.

The chain joins TRBV19 to TRBJ2-3; TRBD2 is a possible D gene (6 bases). CDR1 and CDR2 (germline): LNHDA, SQIVND (reference sequence). V was shortened by 3 bases and J by 0 bases, with 19 bases between the two germline ends. This CDR3 has 18 residues. CDR3 sequence reads: CASSMSRAGITSTDTQYF. The CDR3 DNA reads TGTGCCAGTAGTATGTCCCGGGCGGGGATTACTAGCACAGATACGCAGTATTTT.

CDR3 residues: CASEGTAKGCTF. In DNA, the CDR3 is TGTGCCAGCGAAGGGACGGCTAAGGGTTGCACCTTC. The chain couples TRBV12-3 or TRBV12-4 to TRBJ1-2, with D perhaps matching TRBD1 (5 bases). This CDR3 is 12 amino acids long. V was cut by 8 bases and J by 13 bases, with 20 bases left in between.

CDR3 coding DNA: TGTGCCAGCAGCCGGGGGCACATCGGGGAGCTGTTTTTT. It is translated as CASSRGHIGELFF. The chain combines TRBV6-5 with TRBJ2-2; the D gene could be TRBD1 or TRBD2 (6 bases each). CDR3 length: 13 residues. The V end lost 6 bases, the J end lost 7 bases, and 12 bases lay between the germline ends. The germline V gene encodes CDR1 MNHEY and CDR2 SVGAGI.

The rearrangement links TRBV27 to TRBJ1-4, with 8 bases identical to TRBD1. The germline CDR1 and CDR2 sequences are MNHEY and SMNVEV (reference sequence). This CDR3 contains 18 residues. V shed 2 bases and J 4 bases; nucleotides not matched to a gene: 12. CDR3 protein: CASSLTRQGRGVNEKLFF. In nucleotides, the CDR3 is TGTGCCAGCAGTTTAACACGACAGGGGCGGGGGGTTAATGAAAAACTGTTTTTT.

The rearrangement uses TRBV6-5 and TRBJ1-1; no firm D call. The CDR3 extends over 13 amino acids. Germline CDR1 and CDR2: MNHEY and SVGAGI. The ends were cut back, 7 bases at V and 1 base at J, with 10 bases in the middle. CDR3 in DNA: TGTGCCAGCAAAACAGAGGGGAACACTGAAGCTTTCTTT. This gives the protein CASKTEGNTEAFF.

The chain joins TRBV15 to TRBJ1-1; 8 nucleotides agree with TRBD1. Looked up from germline, CDR1 is LNHNV and CDR2 is YYDKDF (reference sequence). The length of the CDR3 is 15 residues. The V gene end was trimmed by 8 bases and the J gene end by 7 bases; junction bases not matched to a gene: 15. For the CDR3, the DNA is TGTGCCACCTGTAGAGGAGGGGACAGGAGCGGTGAAGCTTTCTTT. Translation gives CATCRGGDRSGEAFF. The variable domain in full, with the rest retrieved from reference TRBV15 and TRBJ1-1, is DAMVIQNPRYQVTQFGKPVTLSCSQTLNHNVMYWYQQKSSQAPKLLFHYYDKDFNNEADTPDNFQSRRPNTSFCFLDIRSPGLGDTAMYLCATCRGGDRSGEAFFGQGTRLTVV.

This clone came up a few times. This chain uses TRBV11-1 with TRBJ1-1, with D possibly matching TRBD1 (6 bases). Trimming removed 1 base from V and 10 bases from J, with 13 bases in between. The germline CDR1 and CDR2 sequences are SGHAT and FQDESV (reference sequence). The CDR3 length is 13 residues. CDR3 region: CASSLGTGRGAFF. DNA for the CDR3: TGTGCCAGCAGCTTAGGAACAGGGAGAGGAGCTTTCTTT. Combining the CDR3 with reference TRBV11-1 and TRBJ1-1 gives the whole variable domain EAEVAQSPRYKITEKSQAVAFWCDPISGHATLYWYRQILGQGPELLVQFQDESVVDDSQLPKDRFSAERLKGVDSTLKIQPAELGDSAMYLCASSLGTGRGAFFGQGTRLTVV.

This chain joins TRBV2 and TRBJ1-2, with 8 positions matching TRBD1. The CDR3 has 17 amino acids. V was clipped by 6 bases and J by 7 bases; unmatched bases: 19. Germline loops: CDR1 SNHLY, CDR2 FYNNEI. CDR3 loop: CASSRLVGAGGLGGYTF. DNA of the CDR3: TGTGCCAGCAGCCGTCTTGTGGGGGCAGGGGGCCTAGGTGGCTACACCTTC.

The CDR3 spells CSVARGGYEQYF. DNA of the CDR3: TGCAGCGTGGCGAGGGGCGGCTACGAGCAGTACTTC. This chain links TRBV29-1 with TRBJ2-7, with D possibly being TRBD1 or TRBD2 (5 bases each). Germline V gene sequence: CDR1 SQVTM, CDR2 ANQGSEA. This CDR3 has 12 residues. Trimming took 6 bases from V and 3 from J, leaving 12 bases between them.

This chain links TRBV7-3 with TRBJ2-1; D not resolved. Trimming pared 2 bases from V and 9 bases from J, leaving 11 bases between. The germline gives CDR1 SGHTA, CDR2 FQGTGA. The CDR3 has 13 residues. The CDR3 is CASSLEVYGEQFF. The CDR3 coding sequence is TGTGCCAGCAGCTTAGAAGTCTACGGTGAGCAGTTCTTC.

The chain joins TRBV15 to TRBJ1-1; unclear D gene. The CDR3 runs to 13 residues. The V end lost 3 bases, the J end lost 1 base, and 6 bases lay between the germline ends. The V gene's germline CDR1 is LNHNV and CDR2 YYDKDF (reference sequence). The CDR3 DNA reads as TGTGCCACCAGCAGCCGGGGGAACACTGAAGCTTTCTTT. Translation gives CATSSRGNTEAFF.

The gene calls are TRBV7-6 and TRBJ2-2, with 10 bases identical to TRBD2. The V segment lost 6 bases and the J segment 5 bases; nucleotides outside the gene matches: 12. CDR1 is SGHVS, CDR2 FNYEAQ, per germline. CDR3 length: 17 residues. CDR3 coding DNA: TGTGCCAGCAGTCGAGTAGCGGGGGGCCAAGCTACCGGGGAGCTGTTTTTT. This encodes CASSRVAGGQATGELFF.

This chain joins TRBV7-8 and TRBJ2-2, with 10 bases lining up with TRBD2. Germline CDR1 and CDR2: SGHVS and FQNEAQ. The CDR3 spans 17 residues. The V gene end was trimmed by 3 bases and the J gene end by 3 bases; junction bases not matched to a gene: 7. In DNA form, the CDR3 reads TGTGCCAGCAGCTTCCCACTAGCGGGGTATGACACCGGGGAGCTGTTTTTT. This translates into CASSFPLAGYDTGELFF.

The V gene is TRBV28, the J gene TRBJ2-2, with 8 bases that match TRBD2. The V and J ends lost 5 bases and 4 bases, in that order; junction bases with no gene match: 9. From germline, CDR1 is MDHEN and CDR2 SYDVKM. The CDR3 is 16 residues long. CDR3 sequence (DNA): TGTGCCAGCAGTCCCCCGGGGGGGCCGGGCACCGGGGAGCTGTTTTTT. This codes for CASSPPGGPGTGELFF. The whole variable domain, remainder taken from reference TRBV28 and TRBJ2-2, is DVKVTQSSRYLVKRTGEKVFLECVQDMDHENMFWYRQDPGLGLRLIYFSYDVKMKEKGDIPEGYSVSREKKERFSLILESASTNQTSMYLCASSPPGGPGTGELFFGEGSRLTVL.

This clone is a singleton in its sample. The chain uses TRBV19 and TRBJ1-1; 9 bases are a match to TRBD1. CDR3 length equals 13 residues. Germline CDR1 LNHDA, CDR2 SQIVND (reference sequence). The J segment lost 8 bases and the V segment lost 4 bases, leaving 5 bases of the junction unmatched. The CDR3 sequence is CASSTDRGGEAFF. The CDR3 DNA reads as TGTGCCAGTAGTACGGACAGGGGAGGGGAAGCTTTCTTT.

This clone was found once. This rearrangement joins TRBV10-3 to TRBJ1-5; D may be TRBD1 (5 bases). This CDR3 contains 15 residues. Germline CDR1 ENHRY, CDR2 SYGVKD. V lost 6 bases, J lost 2 bases, and 14 bases lay in between. Here the CDR3 reads CAIRPQGGGNQPQHF. CDR3 coding DNA: TGTGCCATCAGACCGCAGGGAGGGGGCAATCAGCCCCAGCATTTT.

This clone was seen only once. The chain employs TRBV7-2 and TRBJ2-2; a possible D gene is TRBD1 (6 bases). CDR3 length equals 16 residues. Germline values: CDR1 SGHTA, CDR2 FQGNSA. V was clipped by 3 bases and J by 3 bases, with 14 bases between them. The CDR3 loop reads CASSFTSNRDTGELFF. The CDR3 DNA follows: TGTGCCAGCAGCTTTACGTCCAACAGGGACACCGGGGAGCTGTTTTTT.

The V and J genes are TRBV27 and TRBJ2-2, with TRBD1 matching 9 bases. The V gene end was trimmed by 8 bases and the J gene end by 6 bases; junction bases not matched to a gene: 7. In germline, CDR1 is MNHEY, CDR2 SMNVEV (reference sequence). This CDR3 region has 14 residues. CDR3 coding DNA: TGTGCCAGCCGGACAGGGGTTGGGGCCGGGGAGCTGTTTTTT. Protein product: CASRTGVGAGELFF.

The genes are TRBV6-2 or TRBV6-3 and TRBJ1-5, with 7 bases that match TRBD1. After removal of 0 bases from V and 0 bases from J, the junction contained 5 bases not matched to a gene. Germline CDR1 MNHEY, CDR2 SVGEGT. The CDR3 has 17 amino acids. CDR3 bases: TGTGCCAGCAGTTACTCCGGGACAGCTCCTAGCAATCAGCCCCAGCATTTT. Translation gives CASSYSGTAPSNQPQHF.

The rearrangement joins TRBV27 to TRBJ2-3; 12 positions agree with TRBD2. Germline CDR1 MNHEY, CDR2 SMNVEV (reference sequence). CDR3 length: 16 amino acids. After removal of 7 bases from V and 4 bases from J, the junction contained 9 bases not matched to a gene. CDR3 residues: CASKFRTSGEADTQYF. DNA for the CDR3: TGTGCCAGCAAGTTTAGGACTAGCGGGGAGGCAGATACGCAGTATTTT.

The gene calls are TRBV5-1 and TRBJ1-1; tentative D call: TRBD1 (5 bases). Germline CDR1 is SGHRS and CDR2 is YFSETQ. The CDR3 loop spans 15 amino acids. Trimming cost V 6 bases and J 1 base, with 16 bases left between them. The CDR3 sequence: CASTRVRGGNTEAFF. Here the CDR3 DNA reads TGCGCCAGCACCCGGGTGCGGGGCGGGAACACTGAAGCTTTCTTT.

The rearrangement uses TRBV2 and TRBJ1-2; TRBD1 aligns across 7 bases. CDR1 and CDR2 from the germline V gene are SNHLY and FYNNEI. This CDR3 comprises 16 residues. The junction had 13 bases not matched to a gene; V was cut back by 6 bases and J by 3 bases. In DNA, the CDR3 is TGTGCCAGCAGACCGTGGGAAGGGGGCCCCTACTATGGCTACACCTTC. This encodes CASRPWEGGPYYGYTF.